The clone carrying this T cell receptor beta chain has more than one count but fewer than ten. Its antigen is undetermined. These data are taken from a study of CD8+ T cells in alopecia areata. Sampling of alopecia areata patients yielded lesional scalp punch biopsies as well as peripheral blood. Study conclusions and caveats: Whereas mice showed it more clearly, TCR sharing across patients was murkier, possibly because of HLA. Normal scalp had lower clonality than lesional scalp, with alopecia totalis/universalis lesions showing this most strongly. Scalp sequencing also captures normal skin's resident alphabeta T cells.

The sequencing template was cDNA reverse transcribed from extracted RNA. Repertoires were generated with immunoSEQ multiplex PCR, while TCRdb's copy carries only in-frame clones and drops some. This sample has roughly 130,000 clones; around 50% occur once, and the top ten carry 4.5%. CDR3 size: 15 residues. V dropped 5 bases and J dropped 2 bases, with 15 bases sitting between them. Per germline, CDR1 SGHTA and CDR2 FQGNSA. The chain uses TRBV7-2 and TRBJ2-5; D tentatively fits TRBD1 or TRBD2 (5 bases each). This receptor was obtained from a human donor with alopecia areata. The source material was CD4+ T cells sorted from blood, sampled at week 0. The CDR3 DNA sequence: TGTGCCAGCAGCCTCCAGAGGGGCGAACAAGAGACCCAGTACTTC. This translates into CASSLQRGEQETQYF.